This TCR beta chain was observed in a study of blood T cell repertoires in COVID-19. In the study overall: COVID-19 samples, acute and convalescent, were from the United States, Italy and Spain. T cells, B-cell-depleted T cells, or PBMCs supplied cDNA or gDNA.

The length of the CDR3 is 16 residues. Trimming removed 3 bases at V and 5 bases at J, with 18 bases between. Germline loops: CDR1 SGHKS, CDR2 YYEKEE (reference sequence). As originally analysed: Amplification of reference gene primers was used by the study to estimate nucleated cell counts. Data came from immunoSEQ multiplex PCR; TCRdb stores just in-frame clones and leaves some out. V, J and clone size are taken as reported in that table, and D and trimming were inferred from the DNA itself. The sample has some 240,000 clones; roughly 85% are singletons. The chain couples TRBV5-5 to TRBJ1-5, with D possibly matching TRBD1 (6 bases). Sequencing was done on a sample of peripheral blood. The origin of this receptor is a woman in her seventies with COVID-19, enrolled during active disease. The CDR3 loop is CASSSLLQGLHQPQHF. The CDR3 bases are TGTGCCAGCAGCTCCTTGTTACAGGGTTTGCATCAGCCCCAGCATTTT.